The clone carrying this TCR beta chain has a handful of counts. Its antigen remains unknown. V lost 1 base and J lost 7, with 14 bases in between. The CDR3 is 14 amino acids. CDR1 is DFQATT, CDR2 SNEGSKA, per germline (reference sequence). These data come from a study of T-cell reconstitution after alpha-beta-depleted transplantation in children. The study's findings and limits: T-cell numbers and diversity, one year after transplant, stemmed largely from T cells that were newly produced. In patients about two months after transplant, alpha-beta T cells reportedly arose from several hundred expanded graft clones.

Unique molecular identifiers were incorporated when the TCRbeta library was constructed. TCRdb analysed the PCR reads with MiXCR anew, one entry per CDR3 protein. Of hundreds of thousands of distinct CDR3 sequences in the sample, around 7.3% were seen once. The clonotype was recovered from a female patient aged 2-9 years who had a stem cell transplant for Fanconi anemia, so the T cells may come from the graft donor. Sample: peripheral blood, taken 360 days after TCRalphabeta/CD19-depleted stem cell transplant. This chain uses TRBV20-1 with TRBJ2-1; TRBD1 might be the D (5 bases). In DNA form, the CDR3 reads TGCAGTGCTAGAGCTCCATCCCAGGGAAATGAGCAGTTCTTC. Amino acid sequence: CSARAPSQGNEQFF.